The 24 T cell receptor beta chains presented below share a single source sample, sequenced in a study of T-cell memory formation after mild COVID-19. TCRdb passed the 5' RACE reads through MiXCR, listing each CDR3 protein once. The sample yields 350,000 or so distinct CDR3 sequences, over 20% seen once. Input material: PBMCs or a T cell subset sorted from them (not recorded which). The receptors here all came from an adult woman who had mild COVID-19 (a few samples of this study predate the infection). Cell type and time point are not known.

The chain joins TRBV20-1 to TRBJ1-5, with D possibly matching TRBD1 (5 bases). This CDR3 spans 15 amino acids. In germline, CDR1 is DFQATT, CDR2 SNEGSKA (reference sequence). V was pared by 0 bases and J by 4 bases, with 13 bases between. CDR3 region: CSARDPRAGNQPQHF. Written as DNA, the CDR3 is TGCAGTGCTAGAGATCCCAGGGCGGGGAATCAGCCCCAGCATTTT.

This chain links TRBV4-1 with TRBJ1-6, with a tentative D call TRBD1 (5 bases). The germline V gene encodes CDR1 MGHRA and CDR2 YSYEKL. The CDR3 is 16 residues long. Trimming left V 4 bases short and J 10 bases short, with 20 bases between. This CDR3 is CASSLGELGLGSPLHF. The CDR3 DNA reads TGCGCCAGCAGCCTCGGGGAGTTGGGGCTGGGCTCACCCCTCCACTTT.

The V gene is TRBV27, the J gene TRBJ2-3; a possible D gene is TRBD2 (6 bases). The germline V gene encodes CDR1 MNHEY and CDR2 SMNVEV (reference sequence). V gave up 9 bases and J gave up 4 bases, with 14 bases separating them. The CDR3 covers 13 residues. The CDR3 DNA is TGTGCCAGTGTAGCACGGGGGTCAGATACGCAGTATTTT. It encodes CASVARGSDTQYF.

In its sample, this clonotype was seen many times. J is TRBJ1-6 and V is TRBV9, with 8 bases aligning to TRBD1. CDR3 length: 15 residues. Unmatched junction bases numbered 5, after V lost 4 bases and J lost 5 bases. In germline, CDR1 is SGDLS, CDR2 YYNGEE. CDR3 amino acids: CASSPRTGHNSPLHF. Here the CDR3 DNA reads TGTGCCAGCAGCCCTAGGACAGGGCATAATTCACCCCTCCACTTT.

In this sample, this clonotype turned up a few times. The gene calls are TRBV5-1 and TRBJ2-2; TRBD1 is a possible D gene (5 bases). This CDR3 has 14 amino acids. V lost 4 bases and J 6 bases, leaving 13 bases between the germline ends. The germline V gene encodes CDR1 SGHRS and CDR2 YFSETQ. The CDR3 DNA reads TGCGCCAGCAGCCCCAGGGTCGAGGCCGGGGAGCTGTTTTTT. This gives the protein CASSPRVEAGELFF. The whole variable domain, remainder taken from reference TRBV5-1 and TRBJ2-2, is KAGVTQTPRYLIKTRGQQVTLSCSPISGHRSVSWYQQTPGQGLQFLFEYFSETQRNKGNFPGRFSGRQFSNSRSEMNVSTLELGDSALYLCASSPRVEAGELFFGEGSRLTVL.

The CDR3 DNA is TGTGCCAGCAGTCGACTAGTTGGAGGTCTCGAGCAGTACTTC. Protein: CASSRLVGGLEQYF. The V and J genes are TRBV2 and TRBJ2-7, with a weak D call TRBD2 (6 bases). CDR1 is SNHLY and CDR2 is FYNNEI in the germline V gene. Trimming pared 5 bases from V and 6 bases from J, leaving 17 bases between. CDR3 length: 14 amino acids.

This clonotype was detected only a few times. The chain links TRBV5-1 to TRBJ2-7; 8 nucleotides align to TRBD1. Losses at the gene ends were 5 bases for V and 0 bases for J; bases not matched to a gene: 16. This CDR3 contains 18 residues. Germline assignment: CDR1 SGHRS and CDR2 YFSETQ. DNA for the CDR3: TGCGCCAGCAGTCACTATCTCCCGACAGGGGAAACCTCCTACGAGCAGTACTTC. This encodes CASSHYLPTGETSYEQYF.

The chain carries TRBV7-2 and TRBJ2-2; 11 bases fit TRBD2. This CDR3 has 15 residues. Germline V gene sequence: CDR1 SGHTA, CDR2 FQGNSA. Unmatched junction bases numbered 5, after V lost 7 bases and J lost 4 bases. Written as DNA, the CDR3 is TGTGCCAGCACTATAGCGGGAGGGGCCACCGGGGAGCTGTTTTTT. Protein sequence: CASTIAGGATGELFF.

Regarding this clonotype: The junction departs from germline at one end; a sequencing error may be responsible. The chain combines TRBV29-1 with TRBJ1-2; D gene ambiguous. The CDR3 consists of 14 residues. Germline loops: CDR1 SQVTM, CDR2 ANQGSEA. This CDR3 is CSVEAYRDYYGYTF. The CDR3, as DNA: TGCAGCGTGGAAGCCTACAGAGACTACTATGGCTACACCTTC.

The chain couples TRBV19 to TRBJ1-2, with a tentative D call TRBD1 (6 bases). The CDR3 loop spans 12 amino acids. Per the germline V gene, CDR1 is LNHDA and CDR2 is SQIVND (reference sequence). V lost 11 bases and J 6 bases, leaving 16 bases between the germline ends. The CDR3 DNA reads as TGTGCCGGTCGGGGGGGCGTGGATGGCTACACCTTC. Its protein is CAGRGGVDGYTF.

This clonotype was counted only a few times. CDR3 bases: TGTGCCACCAGTGATACCACAGACAGGGGGGGTTATGGCTACACCTTC. Protein product: CATSDTTDRGGYGYTF. The V gene is TRBV24-1, the J gene TRBJ1-2; 9 positions match TRBD1. The CDR3 loop spans 16 amino acids. V gave up 3 bases and J gave up 5 bases; unmatched junction bases: 9. The V gene's germline CDR1 is KGHDR and CDR2 SFDVKD.

The DNA of the CDR3 is TGCGCCAGCAGACTAGGCAGCCTAGGTAGTGAGCAGTTCTTC. This encodes CASRLGSLGSEQFF. The V gene is TRBV10-2, the J gene TRBJ2-1; maybe TRBD2 (5 bases). This CDR3 has 14 residues. The germline CDR1 and CDR2 sequences are WSHSY and SAAADI. V was trimmed by 6 bases and J by 9 bases, leaving 18 bases between them.

This clonotype has a handful of counts. The chain recombines TRBV12-3 or TRBV12-4 with TRBJ1-6; no reliable D call. The V end was cut by 1 base, the J end by 11 bases, with 6 bases between. The length of the CDR3 is 12 residues. This chain's CDR3 is CASSLGRAPLHF. In DNA form, the CDR3 reads TGTGCCAGCAGTTTAGGGCGGGCACCCCTCCACTTT.

At least ten counts were recorded for this clonotype. This rearrangement joins TRBV5-1 to TRBJ2-1; D remains ambiguous. The CDR3 extends over 12 amino acids. Trimming stripped 1 base from V and 7 bases from J, with 6 bases between. CDR1 and CDR2 from the germline V gene are SGHRS and YFSETQ. The CDR3 nucleotides read TGCGCCAGCAGCTTGAACCGTAATGAGCAGTTCTTC. It is translated as CASSLNRNEQFF.

This clonotype came up a few times. J is TRBJ2-2 and V is TRBV4-1; D not resolved. The CDR3 length is 15 residues. V gave up 1 base and J gave up 0 bases, with 6 bases separating them. Germline CDR1 MGHRA, CDR2 YSYEKL. The CDR3 DNA sequence: TGCGCCAGCAGCCAAGGGCCCACGAACACCGGGGAGCTGTTTTTT. This translates into CASSQGPTNTGELFF.

This chain joins TRBV12-5 and TRBJ2-3; either TRBD1 or TRBD2 may supply D (6 bases each). Trimming shortened V by 7 bases and J by 2 bases, and 19 bases separated the two germline ends. Per germline, CDR1 LGHNT and CDR2 FRNRAP. The CDR3 is 16 residues long. The CDR3 nucleotides read TGTGCTAGTGAGGAACTCGGGGGCGCTTTCACAGATACGCAGTATTTT. Amino acids: CASEELGGAFTDTQYF.

The chain couples TRBV12-3 or TRBV12-4 to TRBJ1-4; a possible D gene is TRBD1 (6 bases). There are 14 residues in the CDR3. V gave up 4 bases and J gave up 10 bases, with 16 bases separating them. Here the CDR3 DNA reads TGTGCCAGCAGTTCTCTCCGGGACACTGGAAAACTGTTTTTT. This codes for CASSSLRDTGKLFF.

The chain employs TRBV4-1 and TRBJ2-5; 7 nucleotides agree with TRBD2. V lost 3 bases and J lost 2; bases outside the gene matches: 9. The V gene's germline CDR1 is MGHRA and CDR2 YSYEKL. The CDR3 totals 16 residues. In nucleotides, the CDR3 is TGCGCCAGCAGCCAGGGGTTGCGGGGAGGGCAAGAGACCCAGTACTTC. Its protein is CASSQGLRGGQETQYF.

The sample holds many counts of this clonotype. V usage is TRBV12-3 or TRBV12-4 and J usage is TRBJ2-2; possibly TRBD2 for D (5 bases). This CDR3 has 15 residues. The ends were cut back, 4 bases at V and 1 base at J, with 10 bases in the middle. The CDR3 DNA sequence: TGTGCCAGCAGTTCACCTAGCCGGAACACCGGGGAGCTGTTTTTT. Its translation: CASSSPSRNTGELFF.

The chain joins TRBV19 to TRBJ1-2; possibly TRBD1 for D (6 bases). V was cut by 2 bases and J by 3 bases, with 10 bases left in between. This CDR3 has 14 amino acids. Germline CDR1 reads LNHDA; CDR2 reads SQIVND (reference sequence). The CDR3 protein is CASSISGVYYGYTF. CDR3 DNA sequence: TGTGCCAGTAGTATATCAGGGGTCTACTATGGCTACACCTTC.

The rearrangement links TRBV10-3 to TRBJ2-1, with no clear D. The CDR3 is 15 residues long. V was trimmed by 0 bases and J by 8 bases, leaving 14 bases between them. Germline V CDR1 and CDR2: ENHRY, SYGVKD. The CDR3 region is CAISESWEGIYEQFF. The CDR3 DNA reads TGTGCCATCAGTGAGTCTTGGGAAGGAATTTATGAGCAGTTCTTC.

The chain links TRBV5-5 to TRBJ1-2; D is unclear. The CDR3 has 14 amino acids. Germline CDR1 SGHKS, CDR2 YYEKEE (reference sequence). V lost 1 base and J lost 6, with 13 bases in between. CDR3 nucleotides: TGTGCCAGCAGCTTGACAGTGACCTTCGATGGCTACACCTTC. Protein: CASSLTVTFDGYTF.

This clonotype was detected many times. A read error may produce the germline difference seen at one junction end. The rearrangement links TRBV5-1 to TRBJ2-6; D gene ambiguous. The CDR3 spans 14 residues. CDR1 is SGHRS and CDR2 is YFSETQ in the germline V gene. CDR3 loop: CASSLGSGANVLTF. As DNA, the CDR3 is TGTGCCAGCAGCTTAGGCTCTGGGGCCAACGTCCTGACTTTC.

This clonotype appeared a few times. The chain has TRBV9 and TRBJ1-4, with 8 bases that match TRBD1. This CDR3 has 15 residues. V lost 4 bases and J lost 6; bases outside the gene matches: 8. Germline V lookup: CDR1 SGDLS, CDR2 YYNGEE. CDR3 nucleotides: TGTGCCAGCAGCTCCGATTGGGGACAGGATGAAAAACTGTTTTTT. This encodes CASSSDWGQDEKLFF.